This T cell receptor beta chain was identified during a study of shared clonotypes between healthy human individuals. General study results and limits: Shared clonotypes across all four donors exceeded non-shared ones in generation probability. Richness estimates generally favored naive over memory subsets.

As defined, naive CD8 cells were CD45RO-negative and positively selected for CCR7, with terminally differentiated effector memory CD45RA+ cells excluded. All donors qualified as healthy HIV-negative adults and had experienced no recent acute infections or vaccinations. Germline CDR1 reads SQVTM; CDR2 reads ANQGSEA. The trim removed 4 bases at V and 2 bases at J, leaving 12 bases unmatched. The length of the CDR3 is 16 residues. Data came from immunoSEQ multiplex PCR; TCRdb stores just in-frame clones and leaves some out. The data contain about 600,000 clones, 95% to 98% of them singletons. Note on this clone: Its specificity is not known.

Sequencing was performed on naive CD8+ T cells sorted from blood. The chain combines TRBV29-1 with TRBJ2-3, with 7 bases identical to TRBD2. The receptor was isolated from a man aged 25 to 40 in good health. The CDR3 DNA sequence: TGCAGCGTTGGGGGGGGTAGCGGCTTCTCCACAGATACGCAGTATTTT. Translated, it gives CSVGGGSGFSTDTQYF.